The 13 T cell receptor beta chains below come from one sample, sequenced in a study of blood T cell repertoires in COVID-19. Assay used: immunoSEQ multiplex PCR; TCRdb lists only in-frame clones, some missing. Of about 49,000 clones in the sample, roughly 90% were seen once. The material sequenced was peripheral blood. These receptor sequences come from a human donor in a cohort sampled during active COVID-19.

The J gene is TRBJ1-4, the V gene TRBV2; D ambiguous. V gave up 2 bases and J gave up 8 bases, with 12 bases separating them. CDR3 length equals 14 residues. CDR1 and CDR2 (germline): SNHLY, FYNNEI. DNA of the CDR3: TGTGCCAGCAGTGAAACGGTATCGGGGGAAAAACTGTTTTTT. It encodes CASSETVSGEKLFF.

This chain connects TRBV5-3 to TRBJ1-5; the D gene is possibly TRBD1 (5 bases). TRBV5-3 is an ORF; its function is uncertain. CDR3 size: 15 residues. Trimming stripped 0 bases from V and 3 bases from J, with 10 bases between. Written as DNA, the CDR3 is TGTGCCAGAAGCTTGGTGGGGGGAATCAATCAGCCCCAGCATTTT. Translation: CARSLVGGINQPQHF.

The chain is built from TRBV19 and TRBJ1-6, with 7 bases matching TRBD1. V trimming: 6 bases; J trimming: 7 bases; junction bases outside the gene matches: 6. Germline loops: CDR1 LNHDA, CDR2 SQIVND (reference sequence). The CDR3 totals 14 residues. CDR3 in amino acids: CASSRQGLNSPLHF. CDR3 nucleotide sequence: TGTGCCAGTAGCAGACAGGGTTTAAATTCACCCCTCCACTTT. The variable domain in full, with the rest retrieved from reference TRBV19 and TRBJ1-6, is DGGITQSPKYLFRKEGQNVTLSCEQNLNHDAMYWYRQDPGQGLRLIYYSQIVNDFQKGDIAEGYSVSREKKESFPLTVTSAQKNPTAFYLCASSRQGLNSPLHFGNGTRLTVT.

The chain uses TRBV19 and TRBJ1-6; 10 nucleotides align to TRBD1. V was clipped by 5 bases and J by 6 bases; unmatched bases: 7. This CDR3 has 16 residues. Germline-derived CDR1 and CDR2 are LNHDA and SQIVND (reference sequence). CDR3 amino acids: CASSLKGTGVNSPLHF. In DNA form, the CDR3 reads TGTGCCAGTAGTCTGAAAGGGACAGGGGTTAATTCACCCCTCCACTTT.

This rearrangement joins TRBV11-3 to TRBJ2-7, with 15 bases matching TRBD2. The CDR3 totals 16 residues. The V gene's germline CDR1 is SGHNT and CDR2 YENEEA. The trim removed 5 bases at V and 6 bases at J, leaving 8 bases unmatched. The CDR3 loop reads CASSPGTSGRFREQYF. The CDR3 nucleotides read TGTGCCAGCAGCCCTGGGACTAGCGGGAGGTTCCGCGAGCAGTACTTC.

V usage is TRBV10-3 and J usage is TRBJ1-6; D is uncertain. The CDR3 totals 16 residues. Germline V gene sequence: CDR1 ENHRY, CDR2 SYGVKD. Trimming took 6 bases from V and 7 from J, leaving 19 bases between them. CDR3 residues: CAISQNPYRRNSPLHF. The CDR3 DNA sequence: TGTGCCATCAGCCAGAATCCGTACCGGAGGAATTCACCCCTCCACTTT.

J is TRBJ2-2 and V is TRBV19; TRBD2 matches at 10 bases. The CDR3 length is 16 residues. In germline, CDR1 is LNHDA, CDR2 SQIVND (reference sequence). V shed 5 bases, J shed 0 bases, and the junction held 3 bases outside the gene matches. The chain's CDR3 is CASSSSGGSNTGELFF. The CDR3 nucleotides are TGTGCCAGTAGTTCTAGCGGGGGCTCGAACACCGGGGAGCTGTTTTTT.

This chain links TRBV19 with TRBJ1-5; a possible D gene is TRBD1 (5 bases). Germline V lookup: CDR1 LNHDA, CDR2 SQIVND (reference sequence). The CDR3 runs to 15 residues. CDR3 DNA sequence: TGTGCAACGAACCCCGGGGGAAATAGCAATCAGCCCCAGCATTTT. Its protein product is CATNPGGNSNQPQHF.

J is TRBJ1-2 and V is TRBV19; D unresolved. The V end lost 0 bases, the J end lost 2 bases, and 13 bases lay between the germline ends. The CDR3 extends over 16 amino acids. The germline CDR1 and CDR2 sequences are LNHDA and SQIVND (reference sequence). CDR3 DNA: TGTGCCAGTAGTATAGACTATCTTCCGGGGAACTATGGCTACACCTTC. Translated, it gives CASSIDYLPGNYGYTF.

The chain carries TRBV4-2 and TRBJ2-1; 8 bases line up with TRBD2. This CDR3 comprises 16 residues. CDR1 and CDR2 from the germline V gene are LGHNA and YNFKEQ. Trimming cost V 0 bases and J 5 bases; bases outside gene matches: 6. The CDR3 nucleotides are TGTGCCAGCAGCCAAGATCGGGGGGGAACACACAATGAGCAGTTCTTC. This gives the protein CASSQDRGGTHNEQFF.

The chain employs TRBV5-1 and TRBJ2-3, with D maybe TRBD1 (5 bases). The CDR3 length is 15 residues. Trimming stripped 2 bases from V and 5 bases from J, with 15 bases between. Germline V gives CDR1 SGHRS, CDR2 YFSETQ. CDR3 in amino acids: CASSFTGIGLDTQYF. The CDR3 nucleotides are TGCGCCAGCAGCTTTACAGGCATAGGGCTAGATACGCAGTATTTT. Together with reference TRBV5-1 and TRBJ2-3, the CDR3 gives the full variable domain: KAGVTQTPRYLIKTRGQQVTLSCSPISGHRSVSWYQQTPGQGLQFLFEYFSETQRNKGNFPGRFSGRQFSNSRSEMNVSTLELGDSALYLCASSFTGIGLDTQYFGPGTRLTVL.

Written as DNA, the CDR3 is TGTGCCAGCAGCCGTGGGGACAGGGGATACAATGAGCAGTTCTTC. Translation: CASSRGDRGYNEQFF. This sequence joins TRBV11-3 and TRBJ2-1; 10 bases are shared with TRBD1. The CDR3 contains 15 residues. Germline assignment: CDR1 SGHNT and CDR2 YENEEA. The ends lost 5 bases at V and 4 bases at J; junction bases unmatched: 5.

This sequence joins TRBV25-1 and TRBJ2-2, with a tentative D call TRBD2 (6 bases). Germline CDR1 and CDR2: MGHDK and SYGVNS. Trimming removed 4 bases from V and 5 bases from J, with 20 bases in between. The length of the CDR3 is 17 residues. The CDR3 sequence is CASSVRSGEETTGELFF. DNA of the CDR3: TGTGCCAGCAGTGTTCGTTCGGGGGAGGAAACGACCGGGGAGCTGTTTTTT.